This T cell receptor beta chain was recorded in a study of cytomegalovirus exposure and HLA in healthy donors. Study context: Assignment to the Caucasian-associated ancestry cluster applied to more than 75% of the approximately 370 genotyped donors. General observations from the study: As was reported, the classifier diagnosed cytomegalovirus status with high specificity and sensitivity. In a later analysis, productive TCRs from donors in an Asian-associated ancestry cluster reportedly carried fewer N-insertions than the cohort mean. In most subjects, TCR beta sequences reportedly gave accurate predictions of HLA-A and HLA-B alleles.

Germline V gene data show CDR1 as SNHLY and CDR2 as FYNNEI. The length of the CDR3 is 14 residues. Trimming took 6 bases from V and 6 from J, leaving 17 bases between them. With respect to this clone: What it binds is unknown.

PCR involved 60 Vbeta and 13 Jbeta primers. TCRdb keeps only in-frame clones here, not all; method: immunoSEQ multiplex PCR. Seen in this sample are approximately 130,000 clones; the ten most common clones hold about 2.1%. The origin of this receptor is a woman aged 55 to 70 in good health and CMV-seronegative. The specimen sequenced was PBMCs. The V call is TRBV2, the J call TRBJ1-2, with D uncertain. CDR3 DNA sequence: TGTGCCAGCAGACAGACGGTGTTTTCGGATGGCTACACCTTC. Encoded protein: CASRQTVFSDGYTF. The variable domain in full, with the rest retrieved from reference TRBV2 and TRBJ1-2, is EPEVTQTPSHQVTQMGQEVILRCVPISNHLYFYWYRQILGQKVEFLVSFYNNEISEKSEIFDDQFSVERPDGSNFTLKIRSTKLEDSAMYFCASRQTVFSDGYTFGSGTRLTVV.